Detailed here is one TCR beta chain. How the authors handled the data: ImmunoSEQ only sent back junction sequences with no quality scores, so filtering was done differently. Sequencing was performed with immunoSEQ multiplex PCR; in TCRdb, only in-frame clones are kept and a portion is missing. D and trimming were read from the DNA, whereas the V and J calls and clone size are those reported in that table. Among approximately 2.5 million clones listed, around nine tenths were seen once. The sample belongs to a study of shared clonotypes between healthy human individuals. Trimming removed 5 bases from V and 1 base from J, with 12 bases in between. The CDR3 consists of 14 residues. Germline V gene sequence: CDR1 SEHNR, CDR2 FQNEAQ (reference sequence).

The chain links TRBV7-9 to TRBJ2-7; a weak D match, TRBD2 (5 bases). Sequences were obtained from naive CD4+ T cells sorted from blood. As to subset: CD45RA+ positively selected. This TCR was recovered from a man between 18 and 29 years old in good health. Here the CDR3 reads CASSRAGDSYEQYF. Here the CDR3 DNA reads TGTGCCAGCAGCCGTGCCGGGGATTCCTACGAGCAGTACTTC.